This T cell receptor beta chain was captured by sequencing in a study of blood T cell repertoires in COVID-19. Study details: Spain, Italy and the United States supplied samples that represented acute and convalescent COVID-19. The cDNA or gDNA used as material had been derived from T cells, B-cell-depleted T cells, or PBMCs.

Per the original data handling: Estimated nucleated cell counts came from reference gene primer amplification. Only in-frame clones appear in the TCRdb table, and some are missing; sequencing was by immunoSEQ multiplex PCR. D and trimming were read from the DNA, whereas the V and J calls and clone size are those reported in that table. The top ten hold around 3.5% of the sample, which has 45,000 to 55,000 clones, about 87% seen once. Germline V gives CDR1 KGHSH, CDR2 LQKENI. Trimming at V came to 3 bases and at J to 8 bases, leaving 4 bases not matched to a gene. CDR3 length equals 13 residues. The sequencing input was peripheral blood. The V and J genes are TRBV18 and TRBJ2-1; 7 bases align to TRBD2. The receptor's source is a human donor in a cohort sampled during active COVID-19. DNA for the CDR3: TGTGCCAGCTCACCGACTAGCCGGTATGAGCAGTTCTTC. The encoded protein is CASSPTSRYEQFF.